These 21 T cell receptor beta chains came from one sample sequenced in a study of blood T cell repertoires in COVID-19. TCRdb keeps only in-frame clones here, not all; method: immunoSEQ multiplex PCR. This sample has around 200,000 clones, with 84% found just once. The material sequenced was peripheral blood. All receptors derive from a human donor in a cohort sampled during active COVID-19.

In the case of this clone: The identical CDR3 is also encoded by other nucleotide sequences in the sample. The chain combines TRBV30 with TRBJ2-7, with 8 bases aligning to TRBD2. CDR1 and CDR2 from the germline V gene are GTSNPN and SVGIG (reference sequence). Germline trimming cut 4 bases from V and 1 base from J; bases unmatched to any gene: 0. This CDR3 comprises 12 residues. DNA for the CDR3: TGTGCCTGGACTAGCGGGTCCTACGAGCAGTACTTC. This sequence encodes CAWTSGSYEQYF.

This clone appeared a few times. The rearrangement uses TRBV19 and TRBJ1-2; tentative D call: TRBD1 (5 bases). The CDR3 consists of 14 residues. V gave up 0 bases and J gave up 3 bases, with 8 bases separating them. CDR1 and CDR2 (germline): LNHDA, SQIVND (reference sequence). The CDR3 spells CASSIEEGHYGYTF. CDR3 sequence (DNA): TGTGCCAGTAGTATAGAGGAGGGACACTATGGCTACACCTTC. The variable domain in full, completed from reference TRBV19 and TRBJ1-2, reads DGGITQSPKYLFRKEGQNVTLSCEQNLNHDAMYWYRQDPGQGLRLIYYSQIVNDFQKGDIAEGYSVSREKKESFPLTVTSAQKNPTAFYLCASSIEEGHYGYTFGSGTRLTVV.

The rearrangement links TRBV19 to TRBJ1-2; a possible D gene is TRBD1 (5 bases). CDR3 length equals 14 residues. The germline gives CDR1 LNHDA, CDR2 SQIVND (reference sequence). V was pared by 5 bases and J by 4 bases, with 14 bases between. The CDR3, as DNA: TGTGCCAGTAGTGGCAACGGGGGGATCTATGGCTACACCTTC. Translating it yields CASSGNGGIYGYTF. Looking up the rest from reference TRBV19 and TRBJ1-2 gives the full variable domain: DGGITQSPKYLFRKEGQNVTLSCEQNLNHDAMYWYRQDPGQGLRLIYYSQIVNDFQKGDIAEGYSVSREKKESFPLTVTSAQKNPTAFYLCASSGNGGIYGYTFGSGTRLTVV.

The chain carries TRBV7-2 and TRBJ1-2; weak D call: TRBD1 (6 bases). V lost 5 bases, J lost 2 bases, and 12 bases lay in between. The germline V gene encodes CDR1 SGHTA and CDR2 FQGNSA. CDR3 size: 14 residues. The CDR3 nucleotides read TGTGCCAGCAGCCCCTATCAGGGGAACTATGGCTACACCTTC. This encodes CASSPYQGNYGYTF.

The rearrangement links TRBV12-5 to TRBJ1-5; D is ambiguous. V was cut by 6 bases and J by 3 bases, with 12 bases left in between. The CDR3 spans 14 residues. Germline values: CDR1 LGHNT, CDR2 FRNRAP. Here the CDR3 DNA reads TGTGCTAGTGGCCTCGAGAGTGTCAATCAGCCCCAGCATTTT. Translation: CASGLESVNQPQHF.

The rearrangement joins TRBV29-1 to TRBJ2-5, with 8 bases that match TRBD2. This CDR3 region has 15 residues. The germline V gene has CDR1 SQVTM and CDR2 ANQGSEA. With 0 bases clipped from V and 5 bases from J, the junction kept 8 bases outside the gene matches. This chain's CDR3 is CSVEDIGSGVETQYF. The CDR3 DNA is TGCAGCGTTGAAGATATAGGTAGCGGGGTGGAGACCCAGTACTTC.

J is TRBJ2-1 and V is TRBV19, with 7 positions matching TRBD2. V lost 1 base and J lost 7; bases outside the gene matches: 13. This CDR3 region has 17 residues. Germline V gene data show CDR1 as LNHDA and CDR2 as SQIVND (reference sequence). CDR3 bases: TGTGCCAGTAGTATAGTAGGGGACTACTCCGGGGGGAATGAGCAGTTCTTC. It specifies CASSIVGDYSGGNEQFF.

V is TRBV19 and J is TRBJ2-5, with 8 bases fitting TRBD2. Germline values: CDR1 LNHDA, CDR2 SQIVND (reference sequence). The J segment lost 5 bases and the V segment lost 4 bases, leaving 9 bases of the junction unmatched. The CDR3 extends over 15 amino acids. CDR3 residues: CASSNYGGGQETQYF. The CDR3 nucleotides are TGTGCCAGTAGTAACTACGGGGGGGGTCAGGAGACCCAGTACTTC. Using reference TRBV19 and TRBJ2-5 for the parts outside the CDR3, the full variable domain is DGGITQSPKYLFRKEGQNVTLSCEQNLNHDAMYWYRQDPGQGLRLIYYSQIVNDFQKGDIAEGYSVSREKKESFPLTVTSAQKNPTAFYLCASSNYGGGQETQYFGPGTRLLVL.

The V gene is TRBV6-5, the J gene TRBJ2-7; TRBD1 matches at 7 bases. From germline, CDR1 is MNHEY and CDR2 SVGAGI. CDR3 length: 16 amino acids. Unmatched junction bases numbered 7, after V lost 0 bases and J lost 2 bases. The CDR3 is CASSYSGGSSPYEQYF. In nucleotides, the CDR3 is TGTGCCAGCAGTTACTCAGGGGGCTCAAGCCCCTACGAGCAGTACTTC.

The CDR3 coding sequence is TGTGCCAGCAGTGAAGTCGGGGGAGCTAATTCACCCCTCCACTTT. Its protein product is CASSEVGGANSPLHF. The chain couples TRBV6-1 to TRBJ1-6, with a possible D match to TRBD1 (5 bases). The length of the CDR3 is 15 residues. V lost 1 base and J lost 6, with 10 bases in between. The V gene's germline CDR1 is MNHNS and CDR2 SASEGT.

The rearrangement uses TRBV5-4 and TRBJ1-4, with no clear D. Germline assignment: CDR1 SGHNT and CDR2 YYREEE (reference sequence). The CDR3 has 12 residues. V was shortened by 4 bases and J by 10 bases, with 11 bases between the two germline ends. CDR3 residues: CASSAEGGKLFF. CDR3 DNA: TGTGCCAGCAGCGCGGAAGGAGGAAAACTGTTTTTT.

This chain links TRBV11-2 with TRBJ2-7; 7 nucleotides align to TRBD1. This CDR3 has 13 residues. Germline loops: CDR1 SGHAT, CDR2 FQNNGV. Trimming took 4 bases from V and 3 from J; bases not matched to a gene: 3. The CDR3 DNA is TGTGCCAGCAGCTCTGGGACAGTCTACGAGCAGTACTTC. This encodes CASSSGTVYEQYF.

The V call is TRBV15, the J call TRBJ2-5; 8 positions agree with TRBD2. The germline V gene has CDR1 LNHNV and CDR2 YYDKDF (reference sequence). The junction had 9 bases not matched to a gene; V was cut back by 0 bases and J by 3 bases. The CDR3 loop spans 17 amino acids. Here the CDR3 DNA reads TGTGCCACCAGCAGAGATCCTAGGCCCGGGGGGGAAGAGACCCAGTACTTC. It encodes CATSRDPRPGGEETQYF.

The chain carries TRBV2 and TRBJ2-3, with a possible D match to TRBD1 (6 bases). Per the germline V gene, CDR1 is SNHLY and CDR2 is FYNNEI. The CDR3 sequence is 15 residues long. The ends were cut back, 7 bases at V and 5 bases at J, with 19 bases in the middle. CDR3: CASTRDKSTGDTQYF. For the CDR3, the DNA is TGTGCCAGCACCAGGGACAAATCTACGGGAGATACGCAGTATTTT.

Comments on this clone: An end of the junction does not agree with germline; a read error may underlie this. The rearrangement joins TRBV19 to TRBJ2-2; 8 bases align to TRBD1. CDR1 is LNHDA, CDR2 SQIVND, per germline (reference sequence). The CDR3 totals 16 residues. The CDR3 loop is CASSLETGAETGELFF. The CDR3 nucleotides are TGTGCCAGTAGTCTAGAGACAGGGGCTGAAACCGGGGAGCTGTTTTTT.

The rearrangement joins TRBV3-1 (or the pseudogene TRBV3-2) to TRBJ2-7, with D perhaps matching TRBD2 (5 bases). Germline V gives CDR1 LGHDT, CDR2 YNNKEL (reference sequence). This CDR3 has 15 residues. Trimming stripped 4 bases from V and 1 base from J, with 14 bases between. CDR3 nucleotides: TGTGCCAGCAGCCCCTTAGCAGCGGAGTCCTACGAGCAGTACTTC. Its protein is CASSPLAAESYEQYF.

This chain connects TRBV6-5 to TRBJ2-7; D is perhaps TRBD1 (7 bases). This CDR3 spans 12 amino acids. Trimming removed 10 bases at V and 4 bases at J, with 14 bases between. Germline V gene sequence: CDR1 MNHEY, CDR2 SVGAGI. CDR3 bases: TGTGCCACGTGGAGGGGGCCTTACGAGCAGTACTTC. Encoded protein: CATWRGPYEQYF.

The V gene is TRBV6-5, the J gene TRBJ2-7; no definite D call. The CDR3 extends over 14 amino acids. Germline loops: CDR1 MNHEY, CDR2 SVGAGI. V gave up 5 bases and J gave up 0 bases, with 11 bases separating them. CDR3 residues: CASSPGSSSYEQYF. Here the CDR3 DNA reads TGTGCCAGCAGTCCTGGTTCTAGCTCCTACGAGCAGTACTTC.

The chain has TRBV3-1 (or the pseudogene TRBV3-2) and TRBJ1-1; 8 bases are shared with TRBD1. There are 12 residues in the CDR3. Trimming took 4 bases from V and 8 from J; bases not matched to a gene: 3. Germline loops: CDR1 LGHDT, CDR2 YNNKEL (reference sequence). CDR3 amino acids: CASSLGQGEAFF. Written as DNA, the CDR3 is TGTGCCAGCAGCCTTGGACAGGGAGAAGCTTTCTTT.

This clone was observed a handful of times. The rearrangement uses TRBV19 and TRBJ1-2; D gene ambiguous. CDR3 length equals 13 residues. Germline V lookup: CDR1 LNHDA, CDR2 SQIVND (reference sequence). Between the trimmed V and J ends, which lost 1 base and 2 bases, there was a span of 5 bases. The CDR3 DNA sequence: TGTGCCAGTAGTATAGGCGGAAACTATGGCTACACCTTC. Protein product: CASSIGGNYGYTF.

This chain connects TRBV11-3 to TRBJ2-1; the D gene is possibly TRBD1 (5 bases). The CDR3 is 15 amino acids. V was trimmed by 5 bases and J by 4 bases, leaving 15 bases between them. The germline CDR1 and CDR2 sequences are SGHNT and YENEEA. The CDR3 here is CASSRDSWGYNEQFF. The CDR3 bases are TGTGCCAGCAGCCGAGACAGTTGGGGTTACAATGAGCAGTTCTTC. The full variable domain, its missing parts supplied by reference TRBV11-3 and TRBJ2-1, is EAGVVQSPRYKIIEKKQPVAFWCNPISGHNTLYWYLQNLGQGPELLIRYENEEAVDDSQLPKDRFSAERLKGVDSTLKIQPAELGDSAVYLCASSRDSWGYNEQFFGPGTRLTVL.